This T cell receptor beta chain was identified during a study of shared clonotypes between healthy human individuals. Assay used: immunoSEQ multiplex PCR; TCRdb lists only in-frame clones, some missing. The sample carries under 850,000 clones, 72% recorded once. Germline V gene data show CDR1 as LNHDA and CDR2 as SQIVND (reference sequence). The V end was cut by 1 base, the J end by 5 bases, with 20 bases between. This CDR3 spans 17 amino acids. Sequenced sample: memory CD4+ T cells sorted from blood. Subset: CD45RA-negative fraction. The clonotype comes from a woman aged 30 to 39 in good health. The chain carries TRBV19 and TRBJ1-2, with TRBD1 as a possible D gene (5 bases). CDR3 nucleotide sequence: TGTGCCAGTAGTATAGGGGACGGCTTGTGGGGTTCATATGGCTACACCTTC. Translation: CASSIGDGLWGSYGYTF.